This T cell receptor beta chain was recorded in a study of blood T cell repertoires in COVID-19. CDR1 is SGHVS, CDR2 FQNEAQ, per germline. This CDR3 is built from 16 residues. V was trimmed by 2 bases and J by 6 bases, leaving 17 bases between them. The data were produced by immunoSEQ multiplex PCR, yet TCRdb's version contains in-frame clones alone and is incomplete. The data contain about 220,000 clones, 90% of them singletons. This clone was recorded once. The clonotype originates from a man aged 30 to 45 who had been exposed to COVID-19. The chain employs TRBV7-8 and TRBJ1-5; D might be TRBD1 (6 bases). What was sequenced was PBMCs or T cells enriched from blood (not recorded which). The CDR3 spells CASSLWSLGAGQPQHF. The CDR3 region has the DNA TGTGCCAGCAGCTTATGGTCGTTGGGGGCCGGTCAGCCCCAGCATTTT.